The clone carrying this T cell receptor beta chain was seen ten or more times. The target antigen is unknown. This sample was included in a study of metastatic and nonmetastatic thyroid tumors. In the study overall: A comparison of repertoires was made across blood and tumor or nodule tissue from malignant and benign thyroid patients.

Before thyroid surgery, none of the patients had received any treatment. In the authors' workflow: The study built a papillary thyroid cancer distant-metastasis classifier from CDR3 differences across clinicopathological groups. TCRdb reassembled clones from the PCR reads with MiXCR. The V and J calls follow TCRdb's processing rather than the paper's. This table holds around 31,000 clones, about a sixth found once. General study points: The reported finding was significantly higher TCR beta diversity in malignant thyroid tumors relative to benign nodules, in blood and tumor.

This clonotype was sampled from a female donor with papillary thyroid cancer or a benign thyroid nodule (not recorded which). Some clones in this sample may be carry-over from other donors' samples. Specimen: blood.

The CDR3 coding sequence is TGTGCCAGCAGTTCTACTAGTTTAGAGACCCAGTACTTC. It translates to CASSSTSLETQYF. The genes are TRBV27 and TRBJ2-5; D may be TRBD2 (5 bases). The germline gives CDR1 MNHEY, CDR2 SMNVEV (reference sequence). Trimming shortened V by 4 bases and J by 4 bases, and 10 bases separated the two germline ends. This CDR3 is 13 amino acids long.